This T cell receptor (beta chain) is from a study of beta chain features in type 1 diabetes (dated by TCRdb to 2016 to 2018). Broadly, across the study: Patients and healthy donors did not differ in mean age, gender distribution, total cell number or subset yield. A total of approximately 100,000,000 sorted cells were examined across all samples, and the number of cells per subset was strongly correlated with RNA yield. Naive and central memory subsets were obtained from all 30 or so donors, but regulatory and stem cell-like memory subsets were isolated from only 8 patients and roughly 8 healthy donors. In the study, TCRB repertoires of sorted circulating CD4+ T cell subsets from recently diagnosed type 1 diabetes patients were compared with those of matched healthy donors.

Its CDR3 holds 12 amino acids, cysteine through phenylalanine. The sequence is cut down to CDR3 DNA, 36 bases in frame from base 1. From the germline V gene, CDR1 is MDHEN and CDR2 is SYDVKM. Trimming costs V 2 bases and J 5 bases, and their ends lie 7 bases apart. As to this clone: The specificity of this receptor is unknown. There are no base qualities to consult, and no much larger clone falls within one base.

A single peripheral blood draw of about 116 mL on average was collected from each donor into heparinised tubes. A BD FACSAria II was used to sort naive, central memory, regulatory and stem cell-like memory CD4+ T cells with a panel that included CD45RO, CCR7, CD25, CD127, CD95 and CD27. Every sorted population had a purity above 95%. PBMCs were isolated right away by Lymphoprep density gradient centrifugation and were stained directly, without culture. Samples were stained and sorted in pairs, with one healthy donor and one patient per experiment, so that batch effects were minimized. All of the isolated RNA was reverse transcribed with the High Capacity cDNA Reverse Transcription Kit, so expressed TCRB transcripts were sequenced. Survey-depth immunoSEQ sequencing was performed on stem cell-like memory T cell samples, with an average of roughly 1 million total reads per sample. Sorted cells were lysed in RLT buffer, and RNA was extracted using DNase-treated RNeasy Micro or Mini kits according to cell number. Each cell subset was processed on its own to prevent cross-contamination, while patient and healthy donor samples were processed together. Using the immunoSEQ multiplex PCR, TCRB sequences were amplified from cDNA into 87-bp fragments spanning the CDR3 region. Amplicons were sequenced on the Illumina HiSeq platform. In the authors' own workflow: Synthetic template baselines were used to correct PCR bias computationally, reads within Hamming distance 2 were collapsed together, and singletons that could not be merged were discarded. Reads were aligned against IMGT to assign V, D and J genes, CDR3 length and insertions or deletions at six rearrangement sites. Clonotype counts were normalized to sorted cell number within each subset before computing true diversity and Gini coefficients with the tcR R package. The overlap coefficient, calculated on TCRB nucleotide sequences, was used to measure repertoire sharing. As stored in TCRdb, this immuneACCESS dataset retains in-frame rearrangements with V and J assigned. A fraction of the clones does not appear; measured against another copy, unresolved V genes explain less than half of the discrepancy, and the remainder lacks a known reason. The V and J calls and clone size were taken over from that table, and D and trimming were inferred from the DNA. The sample table contains some 47,000 clones; only one count was recorded for roughly 45% of them. Of the sample, approximately 0.13% is held by the ten largest clones.

Broader findings and caveats from the paper: Patients with type 1 diabetes made fewer insertions and deleted more nucleotides at VDJ recombination sites, implying thymic rearrangement abnormalities. Type 1 diabetes patients showed a moderate but significant shortening of TCRB CDR3 length in all four CD4+ subsets. Because cDNA rather than genomic DNA was sequenced, highly expressing activated cells could have been over-represented, although no difference in activation and CD3 levels was found between groups. The naive, central memory and regulatory TCRB repertoires appeared to resemble one another more closely among patients than among healthy donors. HLA sub-analyses involved small numbers of individuals, so any influence of HLA type on TCRB rearrangement remained unresolved. PCR might favor shorter templates, but patient and control samples were amplified and corrected together, so any skew would affect both groups equally.

The sequenced material came from stem cell memory CD4+ T cells from blood. The cell subset or site tag for this specimen amounts to: stem cell-like memory CD4+ T cells. The receptor was isolated from a man aged 25-45 years with type 1 diabetes. This chain joins TRBV28 to TRBJ2-7, with no confidently assigned D gene. The nucleotides are TGTGCCAGCAGTTTAGGGCCCAACGAGCAGTACTTC. It is translated as CASSLGPNEQYF.